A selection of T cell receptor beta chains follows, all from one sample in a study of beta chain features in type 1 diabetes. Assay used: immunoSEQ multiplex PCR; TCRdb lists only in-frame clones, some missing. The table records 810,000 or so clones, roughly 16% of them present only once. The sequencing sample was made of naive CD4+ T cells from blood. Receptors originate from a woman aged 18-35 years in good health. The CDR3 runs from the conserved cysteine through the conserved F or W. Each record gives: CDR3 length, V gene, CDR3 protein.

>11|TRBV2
CASSEEDTQYF
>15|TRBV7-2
CASSFGWGKYTEAFF
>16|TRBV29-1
CSVLGPQTFSRAEQYF
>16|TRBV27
CASRKREGRLSDTQYF
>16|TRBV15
CATSRFLGRGNTEAFF
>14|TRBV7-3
CASSVGGETYEQYF
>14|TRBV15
CATSRDVGSGELFF
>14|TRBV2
CASEKTGNSYGYTF
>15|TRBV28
CASTETSANSYEQYF
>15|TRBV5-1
CASSLGAGGYDEQFF
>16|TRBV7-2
CASTQASGRVTDTQYF
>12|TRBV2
CATQKRDEKLFF
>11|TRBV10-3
CAIPGNNEQFF
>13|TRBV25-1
CASSEPNTGTQYF
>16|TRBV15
CATSRGFKGGNQPQHF
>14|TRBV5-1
CASSLSRGTDTQYF
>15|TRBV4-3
CASSQDSWGRGELFF
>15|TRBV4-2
CASSQVPRVPTGYTF
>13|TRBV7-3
CASSFTGNTEAFF
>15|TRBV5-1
CASSTSGTGHYEQYF
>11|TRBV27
CASRLGETQYF
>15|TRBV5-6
CASSWGQGRNTEAFF
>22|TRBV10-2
CASSEYLGRDGRLVPSTDTQYF
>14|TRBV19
CASGSGRRYNEQFF
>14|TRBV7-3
CASSLGGISYEQYF
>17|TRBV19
CASSPPRDRGANYGYTF
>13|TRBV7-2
CASRRTGPSIQYF
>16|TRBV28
CASRSTSGKNTGELFF
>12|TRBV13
CASRQNTGELFF
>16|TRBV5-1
CASSLGGTSGYNEQFF
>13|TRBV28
CASSRRDSNIQYF
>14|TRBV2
CASITSGRRDEQFF
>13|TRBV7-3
CASSRDGSYEQYF
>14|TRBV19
CASSISKPNNEQFF
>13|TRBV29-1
CSAGTSGYNEQFF
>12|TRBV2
CAGRTRVNEQFF
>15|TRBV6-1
CASSESVTGSYEQYF
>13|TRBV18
CASAEKSLDTQYF
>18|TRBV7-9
CASSLTAGGGGLGTEAFF
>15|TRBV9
CASSGGGNMNTEAFF
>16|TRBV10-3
CASHDGTGGFNQPQHF
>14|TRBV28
CASSLPSGGYEQYF
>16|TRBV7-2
CASSALAGGRTDTQYF
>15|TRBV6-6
CASTTPAFSTGELFF
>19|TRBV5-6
CASSLGWREFGLSTDTQYF
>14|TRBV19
CASSRGGRYNEQFF
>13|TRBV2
CASIPAKNYEQYF
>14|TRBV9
CASSSVGGSDTQYF
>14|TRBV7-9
CASSQTSRQETQYF
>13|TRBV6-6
CASSLGVSQTQYF